Reported below is one TCR beta chain. These data belong to a study of shared T cell receptors in the human thymus. The germline V gene has CDR1 MNHEY and CDR2 SVGAGI. V was trimmed by 2 bases and J by 0 bases, leaving 10 bases between them. There are 15 residues in the CDR3. Assay used: immunoSEQ multiplex PCR; TCRdb lists only in-frame clones, some missing. The sample carries roughly 410,000 clones, 95% recorded once. The specimen was thymocytes. This TCR derives from a human donor. This chain joins TRBV6-5 and TRBJ1-2, with a weak D call TRBD1 (5 bases). The CDR3 coding sequence is TGTGCCAGCAGTTACACTCCGACAGCTAACTATGGCTACACCTTC. Its protein is CASSYTPTANYGYTF.